The 14 T cell receptor beta chains below come from one sample, sequenced in a study of cytomegalovirus exposure and HLA in healthy donors. Primers: 60 Vbeta forward and 13 Jbeta reverse. The table came from immunoSEQ multiplex PCR; TCRdb's copy has only in-frame clones and leaves some out. The sample shows fewer than 120,000 clones, roughly three quarters of them seen only once. Sample: PBMCs. These receptors were taken from a man aged 25-45 years in good health and CMV-seropositive.

The chain recombines TRBV7-9 with TRBJ1-1, with 8 bases identical to TRBD1. V trimming: 5 bases; J trimming: 6 bases; junction bases outside the gene matches: 11. This CDR3 spans 15 amino acids. Germline V gives CDR1 SEHNR, CDR2 FQNEAQ (reference sequence). In DNA, the CDR3 is TGTGCCAGCAGCCAATTAGGACAGGGCTTATCTGAAGCTTTCTTT. Its protein is CASSQLGQGLSEAFF.

The V gene is TRBV18, the J gene TRBJ2-1, with D possibly being TRBD1 (5 bases). The CDR3 runs 14 residues. Trimming cost V 1 base and J 6 bases, with 10 bases left between them. Germline values: CDR1 KGHSH, CDR2 LQKENI. As DNA, the CDR3 is TGTGCCAGCTCACCACGCGCCAGGGTCAATGAGCAGTTCTTC. It specifies CASSPRARVNEQFF.

Comment on this clone: Other DNA variants within this sample encode the same CDR3. J is TRBJ1-6 and V is TRBV5-8, with D maybe TRBD1 (5 bases). The CDR3 is 14 amino acids. The germline V gene encodes CDR1 SGHTS and CDR2 YDEGEE. Trimming left V 0 bases short and J 7 bases short, with 8 bases between. CDR3 amino acids: CASSLGRENSPLHF. The CDR3 DNA is TGTGCCAGCAGCTTGGGCAGGGAAAATTCACCCCTCCACTTT.

This chain joins TRBV27 and TRBJ2-1, with 12 bases lining up with TRBD2. Germline V gene lookup returns CDR1 MNHEY and CDR2 SMNVEV (reference sequence). V shed 7 bases and J 9 bases; nucleotides not matched to a gene: 10. This CDR3 is 15 amino acids long. CDR3 bases: TGTGCCAGCACCCTTCTAGCGGGGGGGCCTCGTGAGCAGTTCTTC. This translates into CASTLLAGGPREQFF.

The chain couples TRBV6-1 to TRBJ2-1, with TRBD1 as a possible D gene (6 bases). With 4 bases removed from V and 7 bases from J, the gap between germline ends came to 14 bases. The germline gives CDR1 MNHNS, CDR2 SASEGT. The CDR3 sequence is 14 residues long. The chain's CDR3 is CASSGQALKNEQFF. The CDR3 region has the DNA TGTGCCAGCAGTGGACAGGCATTGAAGAATGAGCAGTTCTTC.

In this sample, this clone turned up many times. The V gene is TRBV7-2, the J gene TRBJ2-7; no firm D call. Deletions cut 5 bases from V and 4 bases from J, with 15 bases between. In germline, CDR1 is SGHTA, CDR2 FQGNSA. The CDR3 consists of 14 residues. The CDR3 coding sequence is TGTGCCAGCAGCCGCGATGAGATACTTTACGAGCAGTACTTC. This codes for CASSRDEILYEQYF.

The chain employs TRBV18 and TRBJ2-5; TRBD2 aligns across 7 bases. Germline CDR1 reads KGHSH; CDR2 reads LQKENI. The CDR3 loop spans 14 amino acids. The trim removed 6 bases at V and 2 bases at J, leaving 6 bases unmatched. The CDR3 DNA is TGTGCCAGCTCGGACAAGCGGGGACAAGAGACCCAGTACTTC. Protein: CASSDKRGQETQYF.

J is TRBJ1-6 and V is TRBV4-2; tentative D call: TRBD1 (6 bases). This CDR3 comprises 14 residues. Germline-derived CDR1 and CDR2 are LGHNA and YNFKEQ. V gave up 3 bases and J gave up 13 bases, with 16 bases separating them. The CDR3 is CASSQIEQGAPLHF. For the CDR3, the DNA is TGTGCCAGCAGCCAGATCGAACAGGGTGCCCCCCTCCACTTT.

The chain links TRBV6-1 to TRBJ2-5; D gene ambiguous. This CDR3 has 15 amino acids. Germline-derived CDR1 and CDR2 are MNHNS and SASEGT. V was clipped by 2 bases and J by 2 bases, with 12 bases between them. The CDR3 coding sequence is TGTGCCAGCAGTGAACTTGGCACCTCACAAGAGACCCAGTACTTC. Translating gives CASSELGTSQETQYF.

This chain joins TRBV6-6 and TRBJ1-1; 7 bases are shared with TRBD1. CDR3 length: 11 amino acids. Germline V gene lookup returns CDR1 MNHNY and CDR2 SVGAGI (reference sequence). With V trimmed by 6 bases and J by 7 bases, 2 bases remained unmatched. CDR3 loop: CASRQGVEAFF. DNA of the CDR3: TGTGCCAGCAGGCAGGGGGTTGAAGCTTTCTTT.

This clone was seen only once. The genes are TRBV21-1 and TRBJ2-5; TRBD2, the D gene given by the table, was not confirmed from the DNA. TRBV21-1 has pseudogene status. The CDR3 extends over 15 amino acids. CDR3 nucleotide sequence: TGTGCCAGCAGCAAAGACGTGGGTACGGGAGAGACCCAGTACTTC. It translates to CASSKDVGTGETQYF.

In this sample, this clone turned up a few times. The chain combines TRBV5-1 with TRBJ1-1; D is uncertain. Trimming cost V 4 bases and J 0 bases, with 7 bases left between them. Germline loops: CDR1 SGHRS, CDR2 YFSETQ. The CDR3 contains 13 residues. As DNA, the CDR3 is TGCGCCAGCAGCAGAGGGTTGAACACTGAAGCTTTCTTT. The encoded protein is CASSRGLNTEAFF.

With regard to this clone: The junction shows a germline mismatch at one end, possibly a read error. The V call is TRBV18, the J call TRBJ2-2, with D uncertain. Germline V gene data show CDR1 as KGHSH and CDR2 as LQKENI. The CDR3 runs 13 residues. The CDR3 region is CTSSSTNTGELFF. In DNA form, the CDR3 reads TGTACCAGCTCATCCACAAACACCGGGGAGCTGTTTTTT.

This rearrangement joins TRBV5-1 to TRBJ2-5; maybe TRBD1 (5 bases). Germline CDR1 is SGHRS and CDR2 is YFSETQ. The CDR3 runs to 16 residues. Trimming took 0 bases from V and 0 from J, leaving 12 bases between them. CDR3 loop: CASSLVRQQYQETQYF. The DNA for the CDR3 is TGCGCCAGCAGCTTGGTTAGACAGCAGTACCAAGAGACCCAGTACTTC.